This TCR beta chain was sequenced during a study of OX40 agonist ivuxolimab in advanced cancers. In the study overall: Administration of intravenous ivuxolimab to patients occurred every 2 weeks at 0.01 to 10 mg/kg.

The table came from immunoSEQ multiplex PCR; TCRdb's copy has only in-frame clones and leaves some out. This sample carries some 19,000 clones, 68% of them seen once, and the ten largest clones take roughly 13%. V dropped 0 bases and J dropped 8 bases, with 18 bases sitting between them. CDR1 and CDR2 from the germline V gene are SGDLS and YYNGEE. The length of the CDR3 is 16 residues. Study findings and constraints: There were, on average, more expanded clones in CD8+ T cells than in CD4+.

The sample holds a few counts of this clone. Its antigen is unidentified. The chain recombines TRBV9 with TRBJ2-1; D is perhaps TRBD1 or TRBD2 (6 bases each). The TCR comes from an adult with an advanced solid tumor such as melanoma, head and neck, liver or kidney cancer. Source: CD4+ or CD8+ T cells sorted from blood, taken in a trial of the OX40 agonist ivuxolimab. CDR3 nucleotides: TGTGCCAGCAGCGTAGTCCCGGGGGCGAGATTGGATGAGCAGTTCTTC. It encodes CASSVVPGARLDEQFF.